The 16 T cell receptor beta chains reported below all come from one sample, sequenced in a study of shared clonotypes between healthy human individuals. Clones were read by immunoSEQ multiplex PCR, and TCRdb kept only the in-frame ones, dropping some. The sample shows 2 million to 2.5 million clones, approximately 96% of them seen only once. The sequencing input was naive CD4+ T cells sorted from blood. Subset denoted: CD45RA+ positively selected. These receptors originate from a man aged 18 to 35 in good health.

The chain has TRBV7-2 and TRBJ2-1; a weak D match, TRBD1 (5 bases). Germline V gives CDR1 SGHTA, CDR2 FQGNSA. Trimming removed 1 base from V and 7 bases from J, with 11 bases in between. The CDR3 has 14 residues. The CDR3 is CASSLGPGNNEQFF. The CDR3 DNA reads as TGTGCCAGCAGCTTAGGGCCAGGGAATAATGAGCAGTTCTTC.

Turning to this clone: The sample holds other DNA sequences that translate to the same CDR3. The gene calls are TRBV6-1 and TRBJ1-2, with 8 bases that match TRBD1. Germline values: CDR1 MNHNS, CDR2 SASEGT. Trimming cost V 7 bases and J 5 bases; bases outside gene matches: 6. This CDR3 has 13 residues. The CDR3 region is CASTGTGRYGYTF. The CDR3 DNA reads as TGTGCCAGCACCGGGACAGGTCGGTATGGCTACACCTTC.

CDR3 in DNA: TGTGCCACCAGCGTTGGACAGGGGCGCTATGGCTACACCTTC. It specifies CATSVGQGRYGYTF. The chain joins TRBV15 to TRBJ1-2, with TRBD1 matching over 9 bases. Trimming removed 5 bases from V and 4 bases from J; junction bases left unmatched: 5. The CDR3 covers 14 residues. Germline V CDR1 and CDR2: LNHNV, YYDKDF (reference sequence). The complete variable domain, with remaining parts taken from reference TRBV15 and TRBJ1-2, reads DAMVIQNPRYQVTQFGKPVTLSCSQTLNHNVMYWYQQKSSQAPKLLFHYYDKDFNNEADTPDNFQSRRPNTSFCFLDIRSPGLGDTAMYLCATSVGQGRYGYTFGSGTRLTVV.

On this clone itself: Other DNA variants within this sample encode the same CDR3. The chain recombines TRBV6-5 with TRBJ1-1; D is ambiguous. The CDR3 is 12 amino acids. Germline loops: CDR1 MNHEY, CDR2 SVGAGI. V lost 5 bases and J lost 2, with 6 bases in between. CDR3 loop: CASSRANTEAFF. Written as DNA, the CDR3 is TGTGCCAGCAGTCGAGCTAACACTGAAGCTTTCTTT.

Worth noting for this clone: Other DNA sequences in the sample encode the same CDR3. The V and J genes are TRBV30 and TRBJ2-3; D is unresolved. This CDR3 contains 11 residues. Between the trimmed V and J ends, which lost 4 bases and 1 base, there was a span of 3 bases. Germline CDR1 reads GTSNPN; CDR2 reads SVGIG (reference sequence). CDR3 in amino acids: CAWIGTDTQYF. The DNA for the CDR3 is TGTGCCTGGATTGGCACAGATACGCAGTATTTT.

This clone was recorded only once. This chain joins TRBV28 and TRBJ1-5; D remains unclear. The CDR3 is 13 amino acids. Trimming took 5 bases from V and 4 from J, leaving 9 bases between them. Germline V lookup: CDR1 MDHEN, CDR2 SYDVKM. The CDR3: CASSPRKNQPQHF. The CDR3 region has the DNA TGTGCCAGCAGTCCCCGCAAGAATCAGCCCCAGCATTTT.

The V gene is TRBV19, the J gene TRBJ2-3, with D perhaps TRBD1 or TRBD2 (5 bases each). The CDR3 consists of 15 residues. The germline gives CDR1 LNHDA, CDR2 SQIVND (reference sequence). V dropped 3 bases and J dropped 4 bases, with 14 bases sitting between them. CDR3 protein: CASSIQQGDADTQYF. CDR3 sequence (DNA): TGTGCCAGTAGTATTCAGCAGGGAGACGCAGATACGCAGTATTTT.

The CDR3 DNA sequence: TGTGCCATCAGTGCAGAGGGATCCAATCAGCCCCAGCATTTT. Its translation is CAISAEGSNQPQHF. This chain links TRBV10-3 with TRBJ1-5; no definite D call. The CDR3 consists of 14 residues. Per the germline V gene, CDR1 is ENHRY and CDR2 is SYGVKD. V lost 4 bases to trimming and J lost 3 bases, with 10 bases between them.

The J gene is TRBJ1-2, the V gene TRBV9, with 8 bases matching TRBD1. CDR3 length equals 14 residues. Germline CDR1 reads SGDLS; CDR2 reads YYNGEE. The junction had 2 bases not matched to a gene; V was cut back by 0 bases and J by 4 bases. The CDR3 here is CASSVGTGPYGYTF. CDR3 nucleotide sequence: TGTGCCAGCAGCGTAGGGACAGGGCCCTATGGCTACACCTTC.

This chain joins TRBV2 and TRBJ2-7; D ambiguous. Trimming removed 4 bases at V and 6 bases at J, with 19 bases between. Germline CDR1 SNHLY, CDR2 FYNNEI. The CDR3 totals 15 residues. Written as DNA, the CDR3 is TGTGCCAGCAGTGCGCTGTCAACCTCGCCGGGCGAGCAGTACTTC. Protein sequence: CASSALSTSPGEQYF.

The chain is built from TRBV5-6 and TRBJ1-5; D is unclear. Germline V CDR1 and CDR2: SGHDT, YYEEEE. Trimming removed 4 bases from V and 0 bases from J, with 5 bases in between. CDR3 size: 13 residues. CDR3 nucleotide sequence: TGTGCCAGCAGCATAAATAGCAATCAGCCCCAGCATTTT. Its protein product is CASSINSNQPQHF.

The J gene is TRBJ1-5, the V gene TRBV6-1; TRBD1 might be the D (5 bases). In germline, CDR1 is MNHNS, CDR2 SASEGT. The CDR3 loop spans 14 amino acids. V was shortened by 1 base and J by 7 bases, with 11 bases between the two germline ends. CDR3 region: CASSEEWGNQPQHF. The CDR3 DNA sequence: TGTGCCAGCAGTGAAGAATGGGGGAACCAGCCCCAGCATTTT.

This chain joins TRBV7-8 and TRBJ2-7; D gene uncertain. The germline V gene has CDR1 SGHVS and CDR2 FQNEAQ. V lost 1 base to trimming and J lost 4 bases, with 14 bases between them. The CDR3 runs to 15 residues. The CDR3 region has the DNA TGTGCCAGCAGCTTAGTAGATCGAAAATCGTACGAGCAGTACTTC. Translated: CASSLVDRKSYEQYF.

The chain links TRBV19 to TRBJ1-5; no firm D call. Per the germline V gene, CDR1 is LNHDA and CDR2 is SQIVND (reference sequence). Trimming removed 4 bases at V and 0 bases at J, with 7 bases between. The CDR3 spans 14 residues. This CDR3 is CASSKAHSNQPQHF. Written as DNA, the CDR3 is TGTGCCAGTAGTAAAGCCCATAGCAATCAGCCCCAGCATTTT.

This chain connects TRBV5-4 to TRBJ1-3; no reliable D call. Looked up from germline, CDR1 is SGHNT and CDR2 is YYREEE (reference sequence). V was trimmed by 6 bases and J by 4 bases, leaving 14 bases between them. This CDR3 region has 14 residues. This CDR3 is CASTILGYGNTIYF. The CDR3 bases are TGTGCCAGCACCATACTGGGGTACGGAAACACCATATATTTT.

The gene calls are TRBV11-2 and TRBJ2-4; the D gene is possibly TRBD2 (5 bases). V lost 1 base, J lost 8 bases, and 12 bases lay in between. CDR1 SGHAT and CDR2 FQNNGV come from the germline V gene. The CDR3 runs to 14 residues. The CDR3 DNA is TGTGCCAGCAGCTTAGTGCGACTACCTGACATTCAGTACTTC. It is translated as CASSLVRLPDIQYF.